The 10 T cell receptor beta chains below were found in one sample sequenced in a study of blood T cell repertoires in COVID-19. Here immunoSEQ multiplex PCR was the method, and the copy in TCRdb shows in-frame clones only, minus some. Counted here are more than 250,000 clones, roughly 86% occurring once; the ten biggest clones make up roughly 1.9%. Sequenced material: peripheral blood. These receptors originate from a woman younger than 45 who had recovered from COVID-19.

This clone was counted once. V gene TRBV3-1 (or the pseudogene TRBV3-2) combines with J gene TRBJ1-2; 11 bases align to TRBD1. The germline V gene has CDR1 LGHDT and CDR2 YNNKEL (reference sequence). With V trimmed by 3 bases and J by 4 bases, 7 bases remained unmatched. The CDR3 has 16 amino acids. CDR3 sequence reads: CASSHSGTGGFYGYTF. In DNA form, the CDR3 reads TGTGCCAGCAGCCACTCCGGGACAGGGGGGTTCTATGGCTACACCTTC.

The genes are TRBV25-1 and TRBJ2-3, with TRBD2 matching 13 bases. Germline loops: CDR1 MGHDK, CDR2 SYGVNS. Trimming at V came to 1 base and at J to 10 bases, leaving 5 bases not matched to a gene. This CDR3 has 15 amino acids. The CDR3 DNA reads as TGTGCCAGCAGTGAATCCGGGACTAGCGGGACGTCGCAGTATTTT. It encodes CASSESGTSGTSQYF.

The chain is built from TRBV27 and TRBJ2-7, with TRBD2 identical over 8 bases. CDR3 size: 15 residues. From germline, CDR1 is MNHEY and CDR2 SMNVEV (reference sequence). V shed 7 bases, J shed 3 bases, and the junction held 11 bases outside the gene matches. Here the CDR3 DNA reads TGTGCCAGCAAACTAGCCCCGGGGGGGCTCTACGAGCAGTACTTC. This encodes CASKLAPGGLYEQYF.

The chain employs TRBV6-4 and TRBJ1-1; D unresolved. This CDR3 is 16 amino acids long. CDR1 and CDR2 (germline): MRHNA, SNTAGT. V was clipped by 0 bases and J by 4 bases, with 15 bases between them. The CDR3 loop is CASSDSTPSGSTEAFF. In DNA form, the CDR3 reads TGTGCCAGCAGTGACTCAACTCCTTCGGGGAGCACTGAAGCTTTCTTT.

The genes are TRBV6-5 and TRBJ2-3, with 10 bases fitting TRBD2. CDR3 length: 16 residues. Per germline, CDR1 MNHEY and CDR2 SVGAGI. V lost 2 bases to trimming and J lost 5 bases; unmatched junction nucleotides: 7. CDR3 bases: TGTGCCAGCAGTTACGATAGCGGGGGGAGCGGAGATACGCAGTATTTT. Its translation is CASSYDSGGSGDTQYF.

The rearrangement uses TRBV2 and TRBJ1-5; TRBD1 matches 9 bases. CDR3 size: 15 residues. The junction had 7 bases not matched to a gene; V was cut back by 4 bases and J by 6 bases. Germline CDR1 reads SNHLY; CDR2 reads FYNNEI. The CDR3 loop is CASSAEGQGRQPQHF. The CDR3 DNA sequence: TGTGCCAGCAGTGCCGAGGGACAGGGCCGTCAGCCCCAGCATTTT.

The gene calls are TRBV20-1 and TRBJ1-3; D is perhaps TRBD1 (6 bases). The length of the CDR3 is 14 residues. Looked up from germline, CDR1 is DFQATT and CDR2 is SNEGSKA (reference sequence). V lost 3 bases to trimming and J lost 4 bases, with 13 bases between them. The chain's CDR3 is CSASRGAAGNTIYF. The DNA of the CDR3 is TGCAGTGCTAGTCGGGGGGCCGCGGGAAACACCATATATTTT.

The chain recombines TRBV6-5 with TRBJ1-5; no clear D gene. CDR1 and CDR2 (germline): MNHEY, SVGAGI. Trimming took off 6 bases at V and 7 bases at J, with 13 bases between the two ends. This CDR3 region has 13 residues. The CDR3 bases are TGTGCCAGCAGCCGAGGGAAGGACCAGCCCCAGCATTTT. Its translation: CASSRGKDQPQHF.

V gene TRBV7-8 combines with J gene TRBJ1-5, with D possibly being TRBD1 (6 bases). Per the germline V gene, CDR1 is SGHVS and CDR2 is FQNEAQ. CDR3 size: 14 residues. Deletions cut 5 bases from V and 6 bases from J, with 14 bases between. DNA of the CDR3: TGTGCCAGCAGCCCTGAGGGGGTTTTTCAGCCCCAGCATTTT. It translates to CASSPEGVFQPQHF. Variable domain in full (rest from reference TRBV7-8 and TRBJ1-5): GAGVSQSPRYKVAKRGQDVALRCDPISGHVSLFWYQQALGQGPEFLTYFQNEAQLDKSGLPSDRFFAERPEGSVSTLKIQRTQQEDSAVYLCASSPEGVFQPQHFGDGTRLSIL.

The chain couples TRBV5-4 to TRBJ2-7, with D possibly TRBD2 on 5 matching bases. Germline V gene lookup returns CDR1 SGHNT and CDR2 YYREEE (reference sequence). The CDR3 extends over 16 amino acids. Trimming left V 4 bases short and J 4 bases short, with 21 bases between. Here the CDR3 DNA reads TGTGCCAGCAGCCCATCGGGGTCGACACAGAGTTACGAGCAGTACTTC. Its protein product is CASSPSGSTQSYEQYF.